The rows below give T cell receptor beta chains drawn from one sample of a study of T-cell reconstitution after alpha-beta-depleted transplantation in children. From the PCR reads, TCRdb called clonotypes with MiXCR, one entry per CDR3 protein. Found here are about 580,000 distinct CDR3 sequences, more than 20% of them singletons; the top ten hold 13% to 15%. Source: PBMCs, mostly from graft donor cells, taken 360 days after TCRalphabeta/CD19-depleted stem cell transplant. These receptors originate from a boy in the first two years of life who had a stem cell transplant for acute myeloid leukemia, so the T cells may come from the graft donor. The CDR3 runs from the conserved cysteine through the conserved F or W. D genes are given only for firm matches. Clone size is shown for a subset of rows, as once, few, many or a class of expanded clone.

j_call: TRBJ2-3; d_call: .; v_call: TRBV28; clone_size: many; cdr3_aa: CASSLLTPGGDTQYF; cdr3_nt: TGTGCCAGCAGCCTACTGACTCCCGGTGGAGATACGCAGTATTTT
j_call: TRBJ2-2; d_call: TRBD2; v_call: TRBV20-1; clone_size: few; cdr3_aa: CSARDGLAGGNTGELFF; cdr3_nt: TGCAGTGCTAGAGATGGGCTAGCGGGGGGGAACACCGGGGAGCTGTTTTTT
j_call: TRBJ2-2; d_call: .; v_call: TRBV7-2; clone_size: .; cdr3_aa: CASAARGLFF; cdr3_nt: TGTGCCAGCGCCGCCAGGGGGCTGTTTTTT
j_call: TRBJ1-2; d_call: .; v_call: TRBV20-1; clone_size: .; cdr3_aa: CSARDPENYGYTF; cdr3_nt: TGCAGTGCTAGAGATCCCGAGAACTATGGCTACACCTTC
j_call: TRBJ1-1; d_call: .; v_call: TRBV5-6; clone_size: .; cdr3_aa: CASSLPRPSDTEAFF; cdr3_nt: TGTGCCAGCAGCTTGCCCAGGCCCTCGGACACTGAAGCTTTCTTT
j_call: TRBJ2-7; d_call: .; v_call: TRBV21-1; clone_size: once; cdr3_aa: CASSKGGPGGQF; cdr3_nt: TGTGCCAGCAGCAAAGGGGGGCCCGGTGGACAGTTC
j_call: TRBJ2-3; d_call: .; v_call: TRBV7-9; clone_size: .; cdr3_aa: CASSFTDPTDTQYF; cdr3_nt: TGTGCCAGCAGCTTTACGGACCCCACAGATACGCAGTATTTT
j_call: TRBJ1-1; d_call: .; v_call: TRBV7-9; clone_size: .; cdr3_aa: CASSLPLARLEAFF; cdr3_nt: TGTGCCAGCAGCTTACCCTTAGCCCGGTTGGAAGCTTTCTTT
j_call: TRBJ2-5; d_call: .; v_call: TRBV20-1; clone_size: many; cdr3_aa: CSASSGAYQETQYF; cdr3_nt: TGCAGTGCTTCCTCAGGGGCTTACCAAGAGACCCAGTACTTC
j_call: TRBJ2-3; d_call: .; v_call: TRBV6-1; clone_size: .; cdr3_aa: CASSPRGGLMDTQYF; cdr3_nt: TGTGCCAGCAGCCCAAGGGGGGGCTTAATGGATACGCAGTATTTT
j_call: TRBJ2-2; d_call: TRBD2; v_call: TRBV12-3/TRBV12-4; clone_size: many; cdr3_aa: CASTQRGNTGELFF; cdr3_nt: TGTGCCAGCACTCAGCGGGGGAACACCGGGGAGCTGTTTTTT
j_call: TRBJ1-5; d_call: TRBD1; v_call: TRBV18; clone_size: .; cdr3_aa: CASTGTGGGQPQHF; cdr3_nt: TGTGCCAGCACTGGGACAGGGGGAGGTCAGCCCCAGCATTTT
j_call: TRBJ2-5; d_call: TRBD2; v_call: TRBV28; clone_size: .; cdr3_aa: CASSSPGLGRETQYF; cdr3_nt: TGTGCCAGCAGTTCCCCTGGACTAGGACGAGAGACCCAGTACTTC
j_call: TRBJ2-3; d_call: TRBD1; v_call: TRBV29-1; clone_size: few; cdr3_aa: CSVVGQGAFGSTDTQYF; cdr3_nt: TGCAGCGTTGTTGGACAGGGGGCCTTTGGAAGCACAGATACGCAGTATTTT
j_call: TRBJ2-3; d_call: TRBD1; v_call: TRBV7-9; clone_size: .; cdr3_aa: CASSLNRDSYTQYF; cdr3_nt: TGTGCCAGCAGCTTAAACCGGGACAGTTATACGCAGTATTTT
j_call: TRBJ2-3; d_call: TRBD1; v_call: TRBV7-3; clone_size: once; cdr3_aa: CASSRLGQGTDTQYF; cdr3_nt: TGTGCCAGCAGCCGCCTGGGACAGGGCACAGATACGCAGTATTTT
j_call: TRBJ2-1; d_call: TRBD2; v_call: TRBV12-3/TRBV12-4; clone_size: once; cdr3_aa: CASSLGLAKGDEQFF; cdr3_nt: TGTGCCAGCAGTTTGGGACTAGCGAAGGGTGATGAGCAGTTCTTC
j_call: TRBJ1-4; d_call: .; v_call: TRBV7-2; clone_size: many; cdr3_aa: CASSPTGEVNEKLFF; cdr3_nt: TGTGCCAGCAGCCCCACTGGGGAGGTTAATGAAAAACTGTTTTTT